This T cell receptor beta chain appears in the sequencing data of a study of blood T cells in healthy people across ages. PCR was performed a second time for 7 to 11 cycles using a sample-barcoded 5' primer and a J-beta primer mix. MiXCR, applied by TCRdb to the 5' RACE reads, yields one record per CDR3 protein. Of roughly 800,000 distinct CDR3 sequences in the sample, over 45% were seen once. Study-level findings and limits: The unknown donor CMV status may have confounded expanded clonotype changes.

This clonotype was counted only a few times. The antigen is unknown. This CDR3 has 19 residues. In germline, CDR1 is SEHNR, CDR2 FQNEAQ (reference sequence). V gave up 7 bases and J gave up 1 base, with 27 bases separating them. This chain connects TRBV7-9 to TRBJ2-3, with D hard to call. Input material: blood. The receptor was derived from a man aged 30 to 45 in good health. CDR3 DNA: TGTGCCAGCACCACCACCACTGGGGTTCACCGGACCCGCACAGATACGCAGTATTTT. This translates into CASTTTTGVHRTRTDTQYF.